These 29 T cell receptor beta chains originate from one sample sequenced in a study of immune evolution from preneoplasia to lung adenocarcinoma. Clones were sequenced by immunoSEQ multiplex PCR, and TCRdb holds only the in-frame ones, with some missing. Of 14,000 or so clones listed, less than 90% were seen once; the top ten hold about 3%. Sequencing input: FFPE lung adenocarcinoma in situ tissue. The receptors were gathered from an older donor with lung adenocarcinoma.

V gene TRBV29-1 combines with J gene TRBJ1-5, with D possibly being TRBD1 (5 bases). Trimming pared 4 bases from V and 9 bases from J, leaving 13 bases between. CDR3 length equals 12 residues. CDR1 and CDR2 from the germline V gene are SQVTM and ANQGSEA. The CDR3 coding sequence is TGCAGCGTTGTCGACCTCGGGGGGCCCCAGCATTTT. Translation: CSVVDLGGPQHF.

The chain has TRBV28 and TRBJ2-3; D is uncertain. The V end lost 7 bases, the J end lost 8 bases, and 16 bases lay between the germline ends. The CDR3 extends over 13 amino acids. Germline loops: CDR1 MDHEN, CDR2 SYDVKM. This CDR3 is CASTNLARGTQYF. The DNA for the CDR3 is TGTGCCAGCACCAACCTGGCGCGCGGTACGCAGTATTTT.

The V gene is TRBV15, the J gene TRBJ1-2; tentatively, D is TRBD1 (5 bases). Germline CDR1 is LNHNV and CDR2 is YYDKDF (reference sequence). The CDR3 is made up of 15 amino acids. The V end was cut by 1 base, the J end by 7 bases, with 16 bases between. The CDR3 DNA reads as TGTGCCACCAGCAGAGCGGTTGGCCAGGGAGGTGGCTACACCTTC. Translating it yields CATSRAVGQGGGYTF.

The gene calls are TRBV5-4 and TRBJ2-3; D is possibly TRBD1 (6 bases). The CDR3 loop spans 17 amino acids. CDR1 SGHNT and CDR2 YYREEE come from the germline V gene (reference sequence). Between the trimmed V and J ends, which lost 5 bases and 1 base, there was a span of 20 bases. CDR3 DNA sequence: TGTGCCAGCAGTCTCCGTCTACAGGGTCGGGGCACAGATACGCAGTATTTT. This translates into CASSLRLQGRGTDTQYF. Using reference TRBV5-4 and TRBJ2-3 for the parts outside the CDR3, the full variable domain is ETGVTQSPTHLIKTRGQQVTLRCSSQSGHNTVSWYQQALGQGPQFIFQYYREEENGRGNFPPRFSGLQFPNYSSELNVNALELDDSALYLCASSLRLQGRGTDTQYFGPGTRLTVL.

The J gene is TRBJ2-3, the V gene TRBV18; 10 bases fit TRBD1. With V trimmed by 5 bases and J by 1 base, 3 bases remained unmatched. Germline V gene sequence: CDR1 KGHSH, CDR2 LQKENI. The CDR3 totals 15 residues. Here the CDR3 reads CASSTGTGGTDTQYF. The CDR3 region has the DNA TGTGCCAGCTCAACGGGGACAGGGGGCACAGATACGCAGTATTTT. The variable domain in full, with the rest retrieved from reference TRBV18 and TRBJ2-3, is NAGVMQNPRHLVRRRGQEARLRCSPMKGHSHVYWYRQLPEEGLKFMVYLQKENIIDESGMPKERFSAEFPKEGPSILRIQQVVRGDSAAYFCASSTGTGGTDTQYFGPGTRLTVL.

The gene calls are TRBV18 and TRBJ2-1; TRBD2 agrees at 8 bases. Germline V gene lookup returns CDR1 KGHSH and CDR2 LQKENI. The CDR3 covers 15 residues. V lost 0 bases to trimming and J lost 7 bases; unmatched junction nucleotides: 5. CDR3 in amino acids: CASSPPSGSRNEQFF. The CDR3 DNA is TGTGCCAGCTCACCACCCAGCGGGAGTCGGAATGAGCAGTTCTTC.

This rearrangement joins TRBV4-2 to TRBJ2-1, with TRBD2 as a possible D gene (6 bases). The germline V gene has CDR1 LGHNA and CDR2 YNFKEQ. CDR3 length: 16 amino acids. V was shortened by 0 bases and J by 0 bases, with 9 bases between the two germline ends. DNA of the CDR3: TGTGCCAGCAGCCAAGAAACCGGGGGCTCCTACAATGAGCAGTTCTTC. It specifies CASSQETGGSYNEQFF.

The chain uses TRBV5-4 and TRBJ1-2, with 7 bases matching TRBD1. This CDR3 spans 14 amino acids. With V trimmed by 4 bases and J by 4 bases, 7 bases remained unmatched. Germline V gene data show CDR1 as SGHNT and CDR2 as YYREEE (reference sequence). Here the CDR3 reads CASSLRQGLYGYTF. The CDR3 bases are TGTGCCAGCAGCCTGAGACAGGGCCTCTATGGCTACACCTTC.

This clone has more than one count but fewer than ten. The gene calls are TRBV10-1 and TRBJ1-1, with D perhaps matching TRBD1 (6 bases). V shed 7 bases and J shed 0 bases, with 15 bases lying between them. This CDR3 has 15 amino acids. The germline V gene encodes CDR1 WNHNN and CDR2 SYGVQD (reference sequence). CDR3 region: CASMQQGPMNTEAFF. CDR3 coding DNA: TGCGCCAGCATGCAACAGGGTCCCATGAACACTGAAGCTTTCTTT.

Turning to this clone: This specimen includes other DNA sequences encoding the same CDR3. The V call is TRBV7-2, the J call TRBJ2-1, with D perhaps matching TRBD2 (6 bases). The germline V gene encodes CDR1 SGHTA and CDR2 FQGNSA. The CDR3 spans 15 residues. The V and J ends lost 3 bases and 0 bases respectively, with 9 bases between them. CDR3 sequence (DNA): TGTGCCAGCAGCTTTAGCGGAAACTCCTACAATGAGCAGTTCTTC. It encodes CASSFSGNSYNEQFF.

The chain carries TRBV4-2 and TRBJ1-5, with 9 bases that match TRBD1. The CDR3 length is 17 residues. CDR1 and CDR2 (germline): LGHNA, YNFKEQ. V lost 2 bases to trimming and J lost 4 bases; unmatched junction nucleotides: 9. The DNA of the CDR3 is TGTGCCAGCAGCCAACCGGGACAGGGAGGTCTAAATCAGCCCCAGCATTTT. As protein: CASSQPGQGGLNQPQHF.

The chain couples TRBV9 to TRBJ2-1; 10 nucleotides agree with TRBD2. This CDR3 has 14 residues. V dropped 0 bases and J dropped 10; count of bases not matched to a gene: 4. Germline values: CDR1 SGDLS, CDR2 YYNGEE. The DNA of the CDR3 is TGTGCCAGCAGCGTAGCGGTGGGACTAGCGGAGCAGTTCTTC. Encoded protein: CASSVAVGLAEQFF.

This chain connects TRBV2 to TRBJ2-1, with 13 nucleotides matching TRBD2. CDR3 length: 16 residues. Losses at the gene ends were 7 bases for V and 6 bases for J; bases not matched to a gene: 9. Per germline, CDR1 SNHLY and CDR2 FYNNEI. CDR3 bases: TGTGCCAGCACTACACTAGCGGGAGGGCCGGGCAATGAGCAGTTCTTC. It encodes CASTTLAGGPGNEQFF.

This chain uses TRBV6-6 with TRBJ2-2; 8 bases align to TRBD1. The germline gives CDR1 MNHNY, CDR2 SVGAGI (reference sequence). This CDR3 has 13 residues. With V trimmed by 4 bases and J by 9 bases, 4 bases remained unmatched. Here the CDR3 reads CASSLQGERELFF. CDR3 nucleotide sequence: TGTGCCAGCAGTTTACAGGGGGAAAGGGAGCTGTTTTTT.

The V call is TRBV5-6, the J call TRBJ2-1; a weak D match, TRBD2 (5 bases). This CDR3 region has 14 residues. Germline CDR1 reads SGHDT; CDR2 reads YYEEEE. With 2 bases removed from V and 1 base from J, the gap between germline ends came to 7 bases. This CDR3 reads CASSFGVSYNEQFF. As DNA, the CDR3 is TGTGCCAGCAGCTTCGGGGTTTCCTACAATGAGCAGTTCTTC.

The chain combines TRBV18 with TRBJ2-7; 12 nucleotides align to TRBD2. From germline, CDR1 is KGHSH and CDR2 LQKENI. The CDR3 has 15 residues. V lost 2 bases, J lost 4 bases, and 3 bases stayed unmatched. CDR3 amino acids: CASSPGTSGRYEQYF. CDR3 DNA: TGTGCCAGCTCACCAGGAACTAGCGGGAGGTACGAGCAGTACTTC.

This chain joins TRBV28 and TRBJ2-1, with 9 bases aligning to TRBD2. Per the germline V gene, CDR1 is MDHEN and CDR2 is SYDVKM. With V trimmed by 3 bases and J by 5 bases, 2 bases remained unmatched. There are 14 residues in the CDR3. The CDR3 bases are TGTGCCAGCAGTTTTTCTAGCGGGAACAATGAGCAGTTCTTC. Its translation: CASSFSSGNNEQFF.

This chain's CDR3 is CASRPFGGLGGGELFF. DNA of the CDR3: TGTGCCAGCAGACCCTTTGGGGGGCTAGGCGGCGGGGAGCTGTTTTTT. The rearrangement joins TRBV7-8 to TRBJ2-2; D could derive from TRBD1 or TRBD2 (6 bases each). The CDR3 length is 16 residues. V dropped 6 bases and J dropped 7 bases, with 21 bases sitting between them. The germline CDR1 and CDR2 sequences are SGHVS and FQNEAQ.

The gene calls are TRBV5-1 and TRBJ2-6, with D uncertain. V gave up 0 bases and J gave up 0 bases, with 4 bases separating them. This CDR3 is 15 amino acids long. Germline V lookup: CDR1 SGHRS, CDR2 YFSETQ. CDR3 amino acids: CASSLVGSGANVLTF. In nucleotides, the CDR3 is TGCGCCAGCAGCTTGGTGGGCTCTGGGGCCAACGTCCTGACTTTC.

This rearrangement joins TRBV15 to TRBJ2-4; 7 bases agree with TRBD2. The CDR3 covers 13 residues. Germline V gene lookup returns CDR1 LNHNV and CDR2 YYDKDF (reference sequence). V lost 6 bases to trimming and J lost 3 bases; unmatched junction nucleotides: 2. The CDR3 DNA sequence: TGTGCCACCAGGCGGGACTACAAAAACATTCAGTACTTC. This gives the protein CATRRDYKNIQYF.

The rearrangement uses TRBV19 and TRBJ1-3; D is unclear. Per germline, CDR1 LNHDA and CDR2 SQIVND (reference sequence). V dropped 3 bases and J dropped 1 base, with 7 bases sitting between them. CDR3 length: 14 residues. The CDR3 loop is CASSILGSGNTIYF. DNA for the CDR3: TGTGCCAGTAGTATTCTTGGTTCTGGAAACACCATATATTTT.

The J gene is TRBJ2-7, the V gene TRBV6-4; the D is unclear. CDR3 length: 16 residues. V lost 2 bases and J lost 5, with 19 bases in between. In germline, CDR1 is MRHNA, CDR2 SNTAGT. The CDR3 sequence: CASSDLLRPNPNEQYF. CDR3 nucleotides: TGTGCCAGCAGTGACCTTTTGCGGCCCAATCCCAACGAGCAGTACTTC.

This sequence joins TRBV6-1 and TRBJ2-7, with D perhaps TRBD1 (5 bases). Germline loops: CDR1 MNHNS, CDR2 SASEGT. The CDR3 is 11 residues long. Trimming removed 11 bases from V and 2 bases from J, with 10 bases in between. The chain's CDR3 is CAVQAAYEQYF. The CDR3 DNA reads TGTGCCGTACAGGCGGCCTACGAGCAGTACTTC.

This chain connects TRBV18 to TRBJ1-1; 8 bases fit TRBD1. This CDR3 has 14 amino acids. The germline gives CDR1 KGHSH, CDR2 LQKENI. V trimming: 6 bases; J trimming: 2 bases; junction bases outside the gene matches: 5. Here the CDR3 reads CASSEQGDNTEAFF. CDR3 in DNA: TGTGCCAGCTCCGAACAGGGGGACAACACTGAAGCTTTCTTT.

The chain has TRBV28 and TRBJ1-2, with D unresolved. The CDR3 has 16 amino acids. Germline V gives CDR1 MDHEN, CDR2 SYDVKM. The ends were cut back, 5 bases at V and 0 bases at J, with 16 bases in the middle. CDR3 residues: CASSHAAGEPNYGYTF. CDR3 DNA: TGTGCCAGCAGTCACGCAGCAGGAGAACCTAACTATGGCTACACCTTC.

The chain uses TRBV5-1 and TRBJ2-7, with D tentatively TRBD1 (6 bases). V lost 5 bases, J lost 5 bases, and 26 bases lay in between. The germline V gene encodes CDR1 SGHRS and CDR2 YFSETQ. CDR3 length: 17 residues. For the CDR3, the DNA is TGCGCCAGCAGTACGACTCGCGGGCAGGGGAGATCGGACGAGCAGTACTTC. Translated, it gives CASSTTRGQGRSDEQYF.

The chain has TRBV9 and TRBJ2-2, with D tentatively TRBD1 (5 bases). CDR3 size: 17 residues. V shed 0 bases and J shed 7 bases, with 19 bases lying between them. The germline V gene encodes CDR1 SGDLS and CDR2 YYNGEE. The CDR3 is CASSVAYLTVADGELFF. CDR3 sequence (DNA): TGTGCCAGCAGCGTAGCCTACCTGACAGTAGCCGACGGGGAGCTGTTTTTT.

The CDR3 loop reads CSVEGREGHSTDTQYF. The CDR3 region has the DNA TGCAGCGTTGAAGGGCGGGAGGGCCATAGCACAGATACGCAGTATTTT. The rearrangement uses TRBV29-1 and TRBJ2-3; 9 bases are shared with TRBD2. The CDR3 contains 16 residues. Germline V gene lookup returns CDR1 SQVTM and CDR2 ANQGSEA. V lost 1 base, J lost 0 bases, and 5 bases stayed unmatched.

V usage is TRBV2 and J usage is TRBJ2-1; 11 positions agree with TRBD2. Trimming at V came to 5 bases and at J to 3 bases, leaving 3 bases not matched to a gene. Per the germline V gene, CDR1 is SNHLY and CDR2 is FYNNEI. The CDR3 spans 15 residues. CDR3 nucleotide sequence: TGTGCCAGCAGTTCTAGCGGGAGGAGCTACAATGAGCAGTTCTTC. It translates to CASSSSGRSYNEQFF.